This TCR beta chain was retrieved from a study of control samples from healthy donors and cancer patients. TCRdb keeps only in-frame clones here, not all; method: immunoSEQ multiplex PCR. This sample has 15,000 to 20,000 clones; approximately 81% occur once, and the top ten carry about 31%. The ends lost 8 bases at V and 4 bases at J; junction bases unmatched: 10. The CDR3 runs 15 residues. Germline CDR1 reads SGHTA; CDR2 reads FQGNSA. The sequence was collected from a woman aged 70-85 years with lung cancer. This rearrangement joins TRBV7-2 to TRBJ2-1; TRBD1 agrees at 8 bases. The sample comprised PBMCs. Here the CDR3 DNA reads TGTGCCAGCCGGGTACGGACAGGGAATTACAATGAGCAGTTCTTC. It specifies CASRVRTGNYNEQFF. The full variable domain, its missing parts supplied by reference TRBV7-2 and TRBJ2-1, is GAGVSQSPSNKVTEKGKDVELRCDPISGHTALYWYRQSLGQGLEFLIYFQGNSAPDKSGLPSDRFSAERTGGSVSTLTIQRTQQEDSAVYLCASRVRTGNYNEQFFGPGTRLTVL.